A single TCR beta chain is shown here with its context. Its antigen is still unknown. Germline V lookup: CDR1 SGHTA, CDR2 FQGNSA. The CDR3 runs 15 residues. The ends were cut back, 1 base at V and 3 bases at J, with 9 bases in the middle. The record originates from a study of T cell repertoires in cytomegalovirus infection. Study-wide context: It can be stated that public TCR beta signatures indicated CMV infection as well as a matching HLA type.

Study outcomes and limitations: Frequencies of public TCR beta families were cumulated, and this identified carriers of CMV plus the relevant HLA. CMV-specific TCR beta clonotypes restricted by HLA-C were the ones dominating the ex vivo response.

TCRdb re-called the reads through MiXCR, storing one row per CDR3 protein. This sample yields 150,000 or so distinct CDR3 sequences, of which 23% are seen a single time; approximately 11% belongs to the top ten. This TCR came from a human donor in good health (CMV status not recorded). Some clones in this sample may be carry-over from other donors' samples. The material sequenced was PBMCs. The chain links TRBV7-2 to TRBJ1-4, with TRBD1 as a possible D gene (6 bases). In DNA form, the CDR3 reads TGTGCCAGCAGCTTAGTACAGGGCTCTAATGAAAAACTGTTTTTT. It is translated as CASSLVQGSNEKLFF. Full variable domain (rest looked up from reference TRBV7-2 and TRBJ1-4): GAGVSQSPSNKVTEKGKDVELRCDPISGHTALYWYRQSLGQGLEFLIYFQGNSAPDKSGLPSDRFSAERTGGSVSTLTIQRTQQEDSAVYLCASSLVQGSNEKLFFGSGTQLSVL.